Below are 5 T cell receptor beta chains sequenced from a single sample in a study of T cell responses to AZD1222 COVID-19 vaccine (dated by TCRdb to about 2021). The sample's time point, from its label and the paper: about 28 days (+/-7) after the second vaccine dose. Library creation used the immunoSEQ multiplex PCR assay. Held by TCRdb, this immuneACCESS table contains in-frame sequences only and omits some clones. Under half of the omission traces to an unresolved V gene where checked; the cause of the rest is unknown. The sample has 80,000 to 95,000 clones on record, less than 95% of them singletons. The leading ten clones occupy 5.4% of the sample. The material was peripheral blood, obtained 28 days after the second AZD1222 dose. These receptors were taken from an adult who received the AZD1222 COVID-19 vaccine.

This chain connects TRBV30 to TRBJ2-5, with a possible D match to TRBD1 (5 bases). This CDR3 spans 13 amino acids. Germline V CDR1 and CDR2: GTSNPN, SVGIG (reference sequence). Deletions cut 0 bases from V and 4 bases from J, with 9 bases between. The CDR3 nucleotides read TGTGCCTGGAGTGTACGCCAGGGAGAGACCCAGTACTTC. Translating gives CAWSVRQGETQYF.

V is TRBV28 and J is TRBJ1-5; perhaps TRBD1 as D (5 bases). Germline CDR1 is MDHEN and CDR2 is SYDVKM. CDR3 length: 15 amino acids. The V end lost 11 bases, the J end lost 0 bases, and 17 bases lay between the germline ends. The CDR3 spells CASGYLTGSNQPQHF. The CDR3 region has the DNA TGTGCCTCCGGGTACCTTACAGGTAGCAATCAGCCCCAGCATTTT. Filled out from reference TRBV28 and TRBJ1-5, the complete variable domain reads DVKVTQSSRYLVKRTGEKVFLECVQDMDHENMFWYRQDPGLGLRLIYFSYDVKMKEKGDIPEGYSVSREKKERFSLILESASTNQTSMYLCASGYLTGSNQPQHFGDGTRLSIL.

This clone was detected only once. The V call is TRBV5-1, the J call TRBJ2-7; possible D gene TRBD2, 6 bases. Trimming shortened V by 4 bases and J by 7 bases, and 15 bases separated the two germline ends. Germline values: CDR1 SGHRS, CDR2 YFSETQ. CDR3 length equals 13 residues. The CDR3 loop is CASSAWVAGEQYF. DNA for the CDR3: TGCGCCAGCAGCGCCTGGGTTGCGGGGGAGCAGTACTTC.

The J gene is TRBJ1-1, the V gene TRBV6-5; D is unresolved. This CDR3 has 13 residues. Trimming left V 0 bases short and J 8 bases short, with 10 bases between. Germline loops: CDR1 MNHEY, CDR2 SVGAGI. The DNA for the CDR3 is TGTGCCAGCAGTTACTCATGGCGTAACGAAGCTTTCTTT. This sequence encodes CASSYSWRNEAFF.

The chain has TRBV7-9 and TRBJ1-1; tentatively, D is TRBD1 (6 bases). This CDR3 is 15 amino acids long. Looked up from germline, CDR1 is SEHNR and CDR2 is FQNEAQ (reference sequence). Trimming took 6 bases from V and 0 from J, leaving 14 bases between them. The CDR3 region is CASRERQEMNTEAFF. As DNA, the CDR3 is TGTGCCAGCAGAGAAAGACAGGAGATGAACACTGAAGCTTTCTTT.